This T cell receptor (beta chain) was sequenced for a study of a mutant IDH1 vaccine in newly diagnosed glioma. Across the whole study: Patients previously underwent radiotherapy, temozolomide, or both, and most underwent both.

Germline assignment: CDR1 LNHDA and CDR2 SQIVND (reference sequence). The CDR3 spans 13 residues. V dropped 6 bases and J dropped 2; count of bases not matched to a gene: 3. Time point denoted: baseline, week 1 (first vaccination visit). Treatment defined: pre-vaccination baseline after standard-of-care therapy. Profiled with immunoSEQ multiplex PCR; TCRdb holds only in-frame clones, not every one. The table has about 34,000 clones, 60% to 85% seen once. The starting material was peripheral blood mononuclear cells (PBMCs), obtained from a glioma patient treated with radiotherapy, temozolomide or both. The chain recombines TRBV19 with TRBJ2-5; 7 bases line up with TRBD1. This clonotype was obtained from a man in his fifties with glioma. Some clones in this sample may be carry-over from other donors' samples. Written as DNA, the CDR3 is TGTGCCAGTAGGTGGGGACAGCAAGAGACCCAGTACTTC. Residues: CASRWGQQETQYF.